The sequence of this T cell receptor beta chain was determined in a study of post-analysis software for immune sequencing data. Study in general: As for disease course, relapsing-remitting, secondary progressive and progressive-relapsing multiple sclerosis were all included.

This clonotype has more than one count but fewer than ten. What it binds is unknown. Points from the study as a whole: Batch-mates among the samples co-clustered strongly by F measure. The five TRBV segments detected at higher frequency in patients than in controls included TRBV5-6, TRBV5-1 and TRBV20-1. The normalized Chao1 diversity of multiple sclerosis patients was significantly lower than that of controls.

Presence of unique molecular identifiers characterized the TCR beta cDNA libraries. Roughly 500,000 cDNA molecules were obtained per 1 to 10 million input T cells. TCRdb re-called the PCR reads through MiXCR, storing one row per CDR3 protein. Here the sample spans more than 350,000 distinct CDR3 sequences, more than 30% being singletons. The CDR3 consists of 14 residues. Germline CDR1 reads MDHEN; CDR2 reads SYDVKM. Unmatched junction bases numbered 7, after V lost 10 bases and J lost 1 base. This TCR was recovered from a girl aged 2 to 9 with multiple sclerosis. The chain recombines TRBV28 with TRBJ1-2, with 9 bases fitting TRBD1. Input material: blood. The CDR3 DNA reads TGTGCCATCACCGGGACAGGGTATAACTATGGCTACACCTTC. This sequence encodes CAITGTGYNYGYTF.